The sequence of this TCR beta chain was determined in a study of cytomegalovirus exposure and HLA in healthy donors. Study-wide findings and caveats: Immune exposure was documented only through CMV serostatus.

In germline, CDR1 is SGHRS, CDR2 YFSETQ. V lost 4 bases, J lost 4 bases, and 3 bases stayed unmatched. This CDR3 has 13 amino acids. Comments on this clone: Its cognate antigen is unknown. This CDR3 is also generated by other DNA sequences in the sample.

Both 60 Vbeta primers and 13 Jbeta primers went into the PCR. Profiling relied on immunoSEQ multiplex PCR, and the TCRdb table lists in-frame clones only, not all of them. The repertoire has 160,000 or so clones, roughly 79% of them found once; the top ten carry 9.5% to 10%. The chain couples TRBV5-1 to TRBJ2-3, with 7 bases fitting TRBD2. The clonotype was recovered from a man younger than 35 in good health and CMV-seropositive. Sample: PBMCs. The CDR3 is CASSPRGADTQYF. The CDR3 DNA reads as TGCGCCAGCAGCCCTCGGGGGGCAGATACGCAGTATTTT.